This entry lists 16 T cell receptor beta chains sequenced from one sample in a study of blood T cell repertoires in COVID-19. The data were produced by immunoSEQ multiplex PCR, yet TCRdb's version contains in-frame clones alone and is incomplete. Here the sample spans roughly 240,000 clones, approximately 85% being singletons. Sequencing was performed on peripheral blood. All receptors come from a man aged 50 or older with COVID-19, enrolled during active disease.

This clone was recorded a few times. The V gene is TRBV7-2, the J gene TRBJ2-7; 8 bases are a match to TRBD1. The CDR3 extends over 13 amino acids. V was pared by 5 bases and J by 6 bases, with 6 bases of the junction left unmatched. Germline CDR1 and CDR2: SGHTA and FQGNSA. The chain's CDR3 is CASSLGQEGEQYF. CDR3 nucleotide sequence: TGTGCCAGCAGCCTGGGACAGGAGGGCGAGCAGTACTTC.

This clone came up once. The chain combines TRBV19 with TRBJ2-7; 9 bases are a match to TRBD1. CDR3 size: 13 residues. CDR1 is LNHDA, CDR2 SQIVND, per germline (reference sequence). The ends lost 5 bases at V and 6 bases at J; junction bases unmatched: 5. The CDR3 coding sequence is TGTGCCAGTAGTGGACAGGGGACGCCCGAGCAGTACTTC. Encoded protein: CASSGQGTPEQYF. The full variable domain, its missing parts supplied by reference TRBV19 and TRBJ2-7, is DGGITQSPKYLFRKEGQNVTLSCEQNLNHDAMYWYRQDPGQGLRLIYYSQIVNDFQKGDIAEGYSVSREKKESFPLTVTSAQKNPTAFYLCASSGQGTPEQYFGPGTRLTVT.

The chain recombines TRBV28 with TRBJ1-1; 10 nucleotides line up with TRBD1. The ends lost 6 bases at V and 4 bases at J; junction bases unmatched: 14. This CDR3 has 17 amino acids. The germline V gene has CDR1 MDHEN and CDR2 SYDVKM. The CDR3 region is CASRPLGQGGKGTEAFF. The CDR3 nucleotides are TGTGCCAGCAGACCCTTAGGACAGGGGGGGAAAGGCACTGAAGCTTTCTTT.

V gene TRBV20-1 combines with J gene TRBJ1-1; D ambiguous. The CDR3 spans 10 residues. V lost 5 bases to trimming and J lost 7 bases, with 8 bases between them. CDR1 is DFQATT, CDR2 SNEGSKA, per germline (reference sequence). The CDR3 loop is CSAWTNEAFF. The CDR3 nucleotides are TGCAGTGCTTGGACTAATGAAGCTTTCTTT.

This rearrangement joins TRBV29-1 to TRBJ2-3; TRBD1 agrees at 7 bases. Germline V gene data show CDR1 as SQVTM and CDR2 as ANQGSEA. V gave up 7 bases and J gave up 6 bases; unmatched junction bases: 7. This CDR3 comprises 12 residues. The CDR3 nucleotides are TGCAGCGCAAGGCAGGGGGACGATACGCAGTATTTT. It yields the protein CSARQGDDTQYF.

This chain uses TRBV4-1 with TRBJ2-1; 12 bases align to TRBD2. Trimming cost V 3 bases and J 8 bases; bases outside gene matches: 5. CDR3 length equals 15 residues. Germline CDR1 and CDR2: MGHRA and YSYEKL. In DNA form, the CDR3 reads TGCGCCAGCAGCCATCCTAGCGGGGGGGCGGATGAGCAGTTCTTC. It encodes CASSHPSGGADEQFF.

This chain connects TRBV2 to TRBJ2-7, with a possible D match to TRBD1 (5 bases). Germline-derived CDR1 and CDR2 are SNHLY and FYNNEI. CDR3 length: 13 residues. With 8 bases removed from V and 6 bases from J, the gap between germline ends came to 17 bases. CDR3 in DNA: TGTGCCAGCCGCAGGACATATCTCGGCGAGCAGTACTTC. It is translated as CASRRTYLGEQYF.

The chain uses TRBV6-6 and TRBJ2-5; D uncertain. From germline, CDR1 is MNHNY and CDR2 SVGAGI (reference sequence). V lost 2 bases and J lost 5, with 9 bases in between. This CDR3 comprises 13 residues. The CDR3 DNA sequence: TGTGCCAGCAGTTACCACAGAAGGGAGACCCAGTACTTC. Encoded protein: CASSYHRRETQYF.

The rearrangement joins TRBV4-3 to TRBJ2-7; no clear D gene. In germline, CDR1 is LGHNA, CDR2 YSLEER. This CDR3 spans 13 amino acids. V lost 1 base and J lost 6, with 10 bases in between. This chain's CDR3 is CASSQAVAGEQYF. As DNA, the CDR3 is TGCGCCAGCAGCCAAGCTGTAGCTGGCGAGCAGTACTTC.

The CDR3 DNA sequence: TGTGCCACCAGTGTCAAAGGGCCGGGACAGCCCCAGCATTTT. It is translated as CATSVKGPGQPQHF. V is TRBV24-1 and J is TRBJ1-5; D ambiguous. Germline-derived CDR1 and CDR2 are KGHDR and SFDVKD. The V end was cut by 5 bases, the J end by 7 bases, with 14 bases between. The CDR3 sequence is 14 residues long.

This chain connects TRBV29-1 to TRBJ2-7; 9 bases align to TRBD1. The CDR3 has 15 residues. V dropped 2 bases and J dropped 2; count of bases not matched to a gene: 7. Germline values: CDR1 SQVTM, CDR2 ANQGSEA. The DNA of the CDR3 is TGCAGCGTTGAACTTCCCGGGACAGGGCCCTACGAGCAGTACTTC. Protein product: CSVELPGTGPYEQYF.

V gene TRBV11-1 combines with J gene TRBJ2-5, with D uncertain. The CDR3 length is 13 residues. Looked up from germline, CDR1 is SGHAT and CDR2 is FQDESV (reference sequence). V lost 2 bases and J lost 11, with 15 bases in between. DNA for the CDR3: TGTGCCAGCAGCTTAAGACCAGGTGCCCCTCAGTACTTC. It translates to CASSLRPGAPQYF.

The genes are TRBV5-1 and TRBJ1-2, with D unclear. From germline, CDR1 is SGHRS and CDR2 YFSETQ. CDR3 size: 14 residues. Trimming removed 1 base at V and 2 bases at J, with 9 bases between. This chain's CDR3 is CASSLFRTNYGYTF. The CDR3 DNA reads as TGCGCCAGCAGCTTGTTCAGAACGAACTATGGCTACACCTTC.

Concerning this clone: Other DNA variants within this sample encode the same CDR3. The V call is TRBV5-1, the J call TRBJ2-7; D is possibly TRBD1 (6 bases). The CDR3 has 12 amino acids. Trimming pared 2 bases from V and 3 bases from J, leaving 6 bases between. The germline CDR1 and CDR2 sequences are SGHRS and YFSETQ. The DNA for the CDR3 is TGCGCCAGCAGCTTACAGGGCTACGAGCAGTACTTC. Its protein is CASSLQGYEQYF. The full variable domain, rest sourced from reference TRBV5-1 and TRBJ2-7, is KAGVTQTPRYLIKTRGQQVTLSCSPISGHRSVSWYQQTPGQGLQFLFEYFSETQRNKGNFPGRFSGRQFSNSRSEMNVSTLELGDSALYLCASSLQGYEQYFGPGTRLTVT.

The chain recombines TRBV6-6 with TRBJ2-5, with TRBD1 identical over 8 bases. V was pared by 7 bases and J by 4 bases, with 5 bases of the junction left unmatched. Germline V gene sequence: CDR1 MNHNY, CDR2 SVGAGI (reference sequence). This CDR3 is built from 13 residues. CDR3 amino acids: CASTRQGRETQYF. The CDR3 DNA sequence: TGTGCCAGCACCCGACAGGGGAGAGAGACCCAGTACTTC.

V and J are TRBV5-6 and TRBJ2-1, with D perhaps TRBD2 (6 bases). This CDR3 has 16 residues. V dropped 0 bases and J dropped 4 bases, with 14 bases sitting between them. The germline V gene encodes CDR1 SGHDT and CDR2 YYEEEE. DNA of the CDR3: TGTGCCAGCAGCTTGGATAGCCTAGCGTGGTACAATGAGCAGTTCTTC. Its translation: CASSLDSLAWYNEQFF.